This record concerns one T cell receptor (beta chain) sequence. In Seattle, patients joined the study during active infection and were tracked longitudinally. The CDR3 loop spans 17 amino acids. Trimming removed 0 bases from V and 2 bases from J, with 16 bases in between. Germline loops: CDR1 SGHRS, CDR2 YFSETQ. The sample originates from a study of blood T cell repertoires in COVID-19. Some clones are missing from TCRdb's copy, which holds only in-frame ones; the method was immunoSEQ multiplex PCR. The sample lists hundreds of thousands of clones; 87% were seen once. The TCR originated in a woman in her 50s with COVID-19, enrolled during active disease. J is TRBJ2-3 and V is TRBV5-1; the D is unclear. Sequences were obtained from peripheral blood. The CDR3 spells CASSLGSLGSATDTQYF. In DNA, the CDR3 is TGCGCCAGCAGCTTGGGGTCCCTGGGCAGTGCCACAGATACGCAGTATTTT. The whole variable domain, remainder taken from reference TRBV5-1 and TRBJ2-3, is KAGVTQTPRYLIKTRGQQVTLSCSPISGHRSVSWYQQTPGQGLQFLFEYFSETQRNKGNFPGRFSGRQFSNSRSEMNVSTLELGDSALYLCASSLGSLGSATDTQYFGPGTRLTVL.